These 20 T cell receptor beta chains were sequenced from one sample in a study of cytomegalovirus exposure and HLA in healthy donors. Vbeta (60) and Jbeta (13) primers were used in the PCR. The protocol was immunoSEQ multiplex PCR, while the TCRdb copy is restricted to in-frame clones and leaves out a portion. The data hold 110,000 or so clones, with around 66% observed a single time. The source material was PBMCs. The receptors stem from a man between 18 and 29 years old in good health and CMV-seropositive.

The chain uses TRBV18 and TRBJ2-5, with D uncertain. Germline CDR1 reads KGHSH; CDR2 reads LQKENI. V lost 0 bases to trimming and J lost 2 bases, with 13 bases between them. This CDR3 has 16 amino acids. This chain's CDR3 is CASSPPSARKQETQYF. The CDR3 DNA follows: TGTGCCAGCTCACCACCCTCTGCCAGAAAACAAGAGACCCAGTACTTC.

This clone occurred once. This chain joins TRBV5-1 and TRBJ2-3; 11 bases are a match to TRBD2. The CDR3 sequence is 15 residues long. J lost 4 bases, V lost 4 bases, and 5 bases had no gene match. The germline CDR1 and CDR2 sequences are SGHRS and YFSETQ. CDR3 DNA: TGCGCCAGCAGCCAGCGACTAGCGGGGTCAGATACGCAGTATTTT. Its translation: CASSQRLAGSDTQYF.

CDR3 sequence: CASSDGFPGQPQHF. For the CDR3, the DNA is TGTGCCAGCAGTGACGGCTTCCCAGGCCAGCCCCAGCATTTT. This rearrangement joins TRBV6-4 to TRBJ1-5; D is unresolved. V was trimmed by 2 bases and J by 7 bases, leaving 12 bases between them. This CDR3 contains 14 residues. Germline CDR1 MRHNA, CDR2 SNTAGT.

The J gene is TRBJ2-7, the V gene TRBV5-1, with D possibly being TRBD2 (6 bases). Germline V lookup: CDR1 SGHRS, CDR2 YFSETQ. V lost 3 bases and J lost 3, with 16 bases in between. This CDR3 is built from 15 residues. The DNA for the CDR3 is TGCGCCAGCAGCTCCTCGGGGGTGTCTAGCTACGAGCAGTACTTC. The encoded protein is CASSSSGVSSYEQYF.

The V gene is TRBV7-2, the J gene TRBJ1-5; D uncertain. This CDR3 has 15 residues. Deletions cut 5 bases from V and 0 bases from J, with 11 bases between. CDR1 and CDR2 from the germline V gene are SGHTA and FQGNSA. CDR3 sequence: CASSLNRDSNQPQHF. For the CDR3, the DNA is TGTGCCAGCAGCCTCAACAGAGATAGCAATCAGCCCCAGCATTTT. The full variable domain, its missing parts supplied by reference TRBV7-2 and TRBJ1-5, is GAGVSQSPSNKVTEKGKDVELRCDPISGHTALYWYRQSLGQGLEFLIYFQGNSAPDKSGLPSDRFSAERTGGSVSTLTIQRTQQEDSAVYLCASSLNRDSNQPQHFGDGTRLSIL.

J is TRBJ2-3 and V is TRBV6-1, with D tentatively TRBD2 (5 bases). The CDR3 runs 13 residues. Germline CDR1 reads MNHNS; CDR2 reads SASEGT. Trimming took off 4 bases at V and 8 bases at J, with 13 bases between the two ends. DNA of the CDR3: TGTGCCAGCAGTGGAGGGTCCCCTGGTACGCAGTATTTT. Translating it yields CASSGGSPGTQYF.

The rearrangement links TRBV10-3 to TRBJ1-1; the match to TRBD1 covers 7 bases. The CDR3 is 17 amino acids. CDR1 and CDR2 from the germline V gene are ENHRY and SYGVKD. J gave up 1 base and V 0 bases, and 8 bases lay outside the gene matches. DNA for the CDR3: TGTGCCATCAGTGAGTCGACTCATGGGGACAGGAACACTGAAGCTTTCTTT. Amino acids: CAISESTHGDRNTEAFF.

CDR3 DNA sequence: TGTGCCAGCAAGAGCCCTTACACAGATACGCAGTATTTT. This codes for CASKSPYTDTQYF. The V gene is TRBV6-6, the J gene TRBJ2-3; D uncertain. The germline V gene has CDR1 MNHNY and CDR2 SVGAGI (reference sequence). CDR3 length: 13 residues. V lost 7 bases and J lost 2, with 10 bases in between.

CDR3 sequence reads: CSAEAGSGGRFF. DNA of the CDR3: TGCAGCGCTGAGGCGGGGAGCGGGGGGCGGTTCTTC. The rearrangement uses TRBV29-1 and TRBJ2-1; 9 nucleotides align to TRBD2. After removal of 7 bases from V and 15 bases from J, the junction contained 13 bases not matched to a gene. The CDR3 is 12 amino acids. From germline, CDR1 is SQVTM and CDR2 ANQGSEA.

The rearrangement joins TRBV7-6 to TRBJ1-5; D uncertain. CDR1 is SGHVS, CDR2 FNYEAQ, per germline. CDR3 length equals 12 residues. With 5 bases removed from V and 4 bases from J, the gap between germline ends came to 6 bases. CDR3 DNA sequence: TGTGCCAGCAGCCCCAGAAATCAGCCCCAGCATTTT. The encoded protein is CASSPRNQPQHF.

The chain carries TRBV7-9 and TRBJ1-3; 9 bases map to TRBD1. The CDR3 has 17 amino acids. CDR1 is SEHNR and CDR2 is FQNEAQ in the germline V gene (reference sequence). The trim removed 3 bases at V and 1 base at J, leaving 7 bases unmatched. The CDR3 DNA reads TGTGCCAGCAGCTTCTGGACAGGGGACATTTCTGGAAACACCATATATTTT. It specifies CASSFWTGDISGNTIYF.

This clone was picked up a small number of times. The chain uses TRBV28 and TRBJ1-6; D unresolved. CDR1 is MDHEN, CDR2 SYDVKM, per germline. Trimming cost V 2 bases and J 3 bases, with 8 bases left between them. The CDR3 length is 15 residues. CDR3 bases: TGTGCCAGCAGTTTAGGCACAGACTATAATTCACCCCTCCACTTT. This encodes CASSLGTDYNSPLHF.

This clone turned up a few times. The chain uses TRBV29-1 and TRBJ1-1; 10 bases are shared with TRBD1. The V and J ends lost 4 bases and 1 base, in that order; junction bases with no gene match: 0. The CDR3 length is 13 residues. Per germline, CDR1 SQVTM and CDR2 ANQGSEA. The CDR3 bases are TGCAGCGTTGGGGACAGGGGGAACACTGAAGCTTTCTTT. Protein product: CSVGDRGNTEAFF. The whole variable domain, filled in from reference TRBV29-1 and TRBJ1-1, reads SAVISQKPSRDICQRGTSLTIQCQVDSQVTMMFWYRQQPGQSLTLIATANQGSEATYESGFVIDKFPISRPNLTFSTLTVSNMSPEDSSIYLCSVGDRGNTEAFFGQGTRLTVV.

The chain carries TRBV5-1 and TRBJ1-4; no clear D. This CDR3 contains 15 residues. CDR1 and CDR2 (germline): SGHRS, YFSETQ. The germline V and J ends were trimmed by 4 bases and 0 bases, with 10 bases remaining between them. For the CDR3, the DNA is TGCGCCAGCAGCATGACGGCGGCAACTAATGAAAAACTGTTTTTT. Translation gives CASSMTAATNEKLFF.

This clone has a handful of counts. The gene calls are TRBV10-3 and TRBJ2-2; 8 bases fit TRBD2. The germline V gene has CDR1 ENHRY and CDR2 SYGVKD. The trim removed 4 bases at V and 7 bases at J, leaving 11 bases unmatched. The CDR3 has 16 amino acids. The CDR3 DNA sequence: TGTGCCATCAGTGTAGAAGCGGGGGACCCCGGCGGGGAGCTGTTTTTT. It specifies CAISVEAGDPGGELFF.

The V call is TRBV2, the J call TRBJ1-1; the D is unclear. This CDR3 has 14 residues. Trimming removed 4 bases at V and 3 bases at J, with 12 bases between. The V gene's germline CDR1 is SNHLY and CDR2 FYNNEI. CDR3 nucleotides: TGTGCCAGCAGTGCTAGGCGGGGTGACACTGAAGCTTTCTTT. Translation gives CASSARRGDTEAFF.

This clone was recorded only once. At one boundary the junction diverges from the germline segment, which might be a read error. Other nucleotide sequences from this sample produce the same CDR3. The DNA of the CDR3 is TGTGCCAGCAGCTCCGGGACAACTCTCTACGAGCAATACTTC. Amino acid sequence: CASSSGTTLYEQYF. This sequence joins TRBV11-3 and TRBJ2-7, with a weak D call TRBD1 (6 bases). CDR1 and CDR2 from the germline V gene are SGHNT and YENEEA. The CDR3 runs to 14 residues.

This chain links TRBV5-6 with TRBJ1-3; D unresolved. Germline CDR1 SGHDT, CDR2 YYEEEE. This CDR3 comprises 15 residues. V was shortened by 4 bases and J by 2 bases, with 13 bases between the two germline ends. As DNA, the CDR3 is TGTGCCAGCAGCCTGAGGAGGCCAACTGGAAACACCATATATTTT. Protein sequence: CASSLRRPTGNTIYF. The full variable domain, its missing parts supplied by reference TRBV5-6 and TRBJ1-3, is DAGVTQSPTHLIKTRGQQVTLRCSPKSGHDTVSWYQQALGQGPQFIFQYYEEEERQRGNFPDRFSGHQFPNYSSELNVNALLLGDSALYLCASSLRRPTGNTIYFGEGSWLTVV.

The chain has TRBV7-9 and TRBJ2-1; 8 positions agree with TRBD2. CDR1 and CDR2 (germline): SEHNR, FQNEAQ (reference sequence). This CDR3 contains 15 residues. Trimming at V came to 5 bases and at J to 7 bases, leaving 10 bases not matched to a gene. The chain's CDR3 is CASSRRDGGANEQFF. CDR3 DNA: TGTGCCAGCAGCCGACGGGACGGGGGGGCGAATGAGCAGTTCTTC.

This clone was counted a few times. The chain carries TRBV5-1 and TRBJ2-1, with TRBD1 identical over 10 bases. The V segment lost 3 bases and the J segment 1 base; nucleotides outside the gene matches: 4. The CDR3 loop spans 16 amino acids. From germline, CDR1 is SGHRS and CDR2 YFSETQ. The CDR3 DNA is TGCGCCAGCAGCTCAGGGGACAGGGGATCCTACAATGAGCAGTTCTTC. The encoded protein is CASSSGDRGSYNEQFF.